Listed below are T cell receptor beta chains from one sample, sequenced in a study of CD4 T cells in relation to SARS-CoV-2 and coronaviruses. The antigens these receptors bind are not known. Here immunoSEQ multiplex PCR was the method, and the copy in TCRdb shows in-frame clones only, minus some. The data contain around 30,000 clones, more than 60% of them singletons. Material for sequencing was memory CD4+ T cells from PBMCs, cultured in vitro. These receptors all come from an adult with COVID-19. The CDR3 runs from the conserved cysteine through the conserved F or W. Each record gives: CDR3 length, J gene, D gene, clone size, V gene, CDR3 DNA, CDR3 protein. The D gene is left open where the match is weak. Size is stated for part of the rows, as once, few or many counts, or as a class when the clone is expanded.

CDR3 length: 16
J gene: TRBJ1-2
D gene: TRBD1
clone size: .
V gene: TRBV27
CDR3 DNA: TGTGCCAGCAGCCCATCGGACAGGCCCAGGACTTATGGCTACACCTTC
CDR3 protein: CASSPSDRPRTYGYTF

CDR3 length: 14
J gene: TRBJ2-1
D gene: TRBD1
clone size: .
V gene: TRBV7-9
CDR3 DNA: TGTGCCATCCGATCGGACAGGGGTATTGATGAGCAGTTCTTC
CDR3 protein: CAIRSDRGIDEQFF

CDR3 length: 15
J gene: TRBJ2-7
D gene: TRBD2
clone size: .
V gene: TRBV27
CDR3 DNA: TGTGCCAGCAGTCCCGGGACTAGCGGGATGTACGAGCAGTACTTC
CDR3 protein: CASSPGTSGMYEQYF

CDR3 length: 15
J gene: TRBJ2-7
D gene: TRBD1
clone size: .
V gene: TRBV19
CDR3 DNA: TGTGCCAGTAGTGCAATGACAGGGTCACCCTACGAGCAGTACTTC
CDR3 protein: CASSAMTGSPYEQYF

CDR3 length: 16
J gene: TRBJ2-2
D gene: .
clone size: .
V gene: TRBV27
CDR3 DNA: TGTGCCAGCAGTCCCAGGAGGGGGCAAGGAACCGGGGAGCTGTTTTTT
CDR3 protein: CASSPRRGQGTGELFF

CDR3 length: 16
J gene: TRBJ2-3
D gene: .
clone size: .
V gene: TRBV11-2
CDR3 DNA: TGTGCCAGCAGCTCCCACCCGGGCCGGAACACAGATACGCAGTATTTT
CDR3 protein: CASSSHPGRNTDTQYF

CDR3 length: 14
J gene: TRBJ2-3
D gene: .
clone size: .
V gene: TRBV9
CDR3 DNA: TGTGCCAGCAGCGTAGATGTCGAGCGGGATACGCAGTATTTT
CDR3 protein: CASSVDVERDTQYF

CDR3 length: 15
J gene: TRBJ2-7
D gene: .
clone size: .
V gene: TRBV28
CDR3 DNA: TGTGCCAGCAGTTCATATACAGGGAATGGCTACGAGCAGTACTTC
CDR3 protein: CASSSYTGNGYEQYF

CDR3 length: 16
J gene: TRBJ2-1
D gene: TRBD2
clone size: .
V gene: TRBV18
CDR3 DNA: TGTGCCAGCTCACCACCGGCGGGGGAAAGCTACAATGAGCAGTTCTTC
CDR3 protein: CASSPPAGESYNEQFF

CDR3 length: 15
J gene: TRBJ2-1
D gene: TRBD2
clone size: .
V gene: TRBV7-8
CDR3 DNA: TGTGCCAGCAGCCTGGGGGGACTAGCGGGAGTTGAGCAGTTCTTC
CDR3 protein: CASSLGGLAGVEQFF

CDR3 length: 16
J gene: TRBJ2-5
D gene: .
clone size: once
V gene: TRBV6-2/TRBV6-3
CDR3 DNA: TGTGCCAGCAGTTACGGGCTAGTAACGGGTCCCGGGACCCAGTACTTC
CDR3 protein: CASSYGLVTGPGTQYF

CDR3 length: 14
J gene: TRBJ2-3
D gene: .
clone size: .
V gene: TRBV19
CDR3 DNA: TGTGCCAGTAGCTTGGGGGGCGGCGTAGATACGCAGTATTTT
CDR3 protein: CASSLGGGVDTQYF

CDR3 length: 15
J gene: TRBJ2-1
D gene: .
clone size: .
V gene: TRBV5-1
CDR3 DNA: TGCGCCAGCAGCTTGTCGACGGGTACCTTCAATGAGCAGTTCTTC
CDR3 protein: CASSLSTGTFNEQFF

CDR3 length: 15
J gene: TRBJ1-1
D gene: TRBD1
clone size: .
V gene: TRBV5-1
CDR3 DNA: TGCGCCAGCAGCTCCAGGACAGGGATGTTGCCTGAAGCTTTCTTT
CDR3 protein: CASSSRTGMLPEAFF

CDR3 length: 18
J gene: TRBJ2-6
D gene: .
clone size: few
V gene: TRBV4-2
CDR3 DNA: TGTGCCAGCAGCCAAGAGGCGGCCCAAGCGTCCGGGGCCAACGTCCTGACTTTC
CDR3 protein: CASSQEAAQASGANVLTF

CDR3 length: 14
J gene: TRBJ1-5
D gene: .
clone size: few
V gene: TRBV2
CDR3 DNA: TGTGCCAGCTCGGGGTATGGGCGCAATCAGCCCCAGCATTTT
CDR3 protein: CASSGYGRNQPQHF

CDR3 length: 14
J gene: TRBJ2-2
D gene: .
clone size: .
V gene: TRBV6-5
CDR3 DNA: TGTGCCAGCAGTATCACAGGTGGTCCCGGGGAGCTGTTTTTT
CDR3 protein: CASSITGGPGELFF

CDR3 length: 15
J gene: TRBJ2-7
D gene: .
clone size: .
V gene: TRBV5-1
CDR3 DNA: TGCGCCAGCAGCTACGAGCCAGGGAGTTTGTACGAGCAGTACTTC
CDR3 protein: CASSYEPGSLYEQYF

CDR3 length: 15
J gene: TRBJ2-7
D gene: .
clone size: .
V gene: TRBV28
CDR3 DNA: TGTGCCAGCAGTTTACCGGGGTACGGTCTGGACGAGCAGTACTTC
CDR3 protein: CASSLPGYGLDEQYF

CDR3 length: 15
J gene: TRBJ2-1
D gene: TRBD2
clone size: .
V gene: TRBV3-1/TRBV3-2
CDR3 DNA: TGTGCCAGCAGCCACCCGGGACTAGGGTACAATGAGCAGTTCTTC
CDR3 protein: CASSHPGLGYNEQFF

CDR3 length: 16
J gene: TRBJ2-7
D gene: TRBD2
clone size: .
V gene: TRBV5-5
CDR3 DNA: TGTGCCAGCAGCTTGGGTCCGACTAGCGACACCTACGAGCAGTACTTC
CDR3 protein: CASSLGPTSDTYEQYF

CDR3 length: 17
J gene: TRBJ2-7
D gene: .
clone size: .
V gene: TRBV10-1
CDR3 DNA: TGCGCCAGCAGTAAATCCCAACCGGGAGAACGTTCCTACGAGCAGTACTTC
CDR3 protein: CASSKSQPGERSYEQYF

CDR3 length: 16
J gene: TRBJ2-5
D gene: TRBD1
clone size: once
V gene: TRBV4-1
CDR3 DNA: TGCGCCAGCAGTCCCGTAGACGGGACAGTCCAAGAGACCCAGTACTTC
CDR3 protein: CASSPVDGTVQETQYF

CDR3 length: 18
J gene: TRBJ2-1
D gene: TRBD1
clone size: .
V gene: TRBV10-3
CDR3 DNA: TGTGCCATCAGTGAGAAAATCGGGACAGGGGTTTCAGGTAATGAGCAGTTCTTC
CDR3 protein: CAISEKIGTGVSGNEQFF

CDR3 length: 16
J gene: TRBJ2-1
D gene: .
clone size: .
V gene: TRBV6-2/TRBV6-3
CDR3 DNA: TGTGCCAGCAGCCCTGGAGGGGCGCAGGGGAACAATGAGCAGTTCTTC
CDR3 protein: CASSPGGAQGNNEQFF

CDR3 length: 14
J gene: TRBJ2-3
D gene: .
clone size: .
V gene: TRBV18
CDR3 DNA: TGTGCCAGCTCACCACCGTCCGCTAGCCGTCTGCAGTATTTT
CDR3 protein: CASSPPSASRLQYF

CDR3 length: 16
J gene: TRBJ1-3
D gene: TRBD1
clone size: .
V gene: TRBV6-6
CDR3 DNA: TGTGCCAGCAGGGGACAGGGGTCGACAGCCGGAAACACCATATATTTT
CDR3 protein: CASRGQGSTAGNTIYF

CDR3 length: 15
J gene: TRBJ2-1
D gene: .
clone size: .
V gene: TRBV18
CDR3 DNA: TGTGCCAGCTCACCTGACCGCCACTCCTACAATGAGCAGTTCTTC
CDR3 protein: CASSPDRHSYNEQFF

CDR3 length: 14
J gene: TRBJ2-7
D gene: .
clone size: .
V gene: TRBV6-6
CDR3 DNA: TGTGCCAGCAGGGTGGGAGAGGGCTCCTACGAGCAGTACTTC
CDR3 protein: CASRVGEGSYEQYF

CDR3 length: 14
J gene: TRBJ2-5
D gene: .
clone size: .
V gene: TRBV10-3
CDR3 DNA: TGTGCCACCTGGGCAGGGCGGGTCGGAGAGACCCAGTACTTC
CDR3 protein: CATWAGRVGETQYF

CDR3 length: 16
J gene: TRBJ2-3
D gene: TRBD1
clone size: .
V gene: TRBV24-1
CDR3 DNA: TGTGCCACCAGTGACACGACAGGGGGGGGCACAGATACGCAGTATTTT
CDR3 protein: CATSDTTGGGTDTQYF